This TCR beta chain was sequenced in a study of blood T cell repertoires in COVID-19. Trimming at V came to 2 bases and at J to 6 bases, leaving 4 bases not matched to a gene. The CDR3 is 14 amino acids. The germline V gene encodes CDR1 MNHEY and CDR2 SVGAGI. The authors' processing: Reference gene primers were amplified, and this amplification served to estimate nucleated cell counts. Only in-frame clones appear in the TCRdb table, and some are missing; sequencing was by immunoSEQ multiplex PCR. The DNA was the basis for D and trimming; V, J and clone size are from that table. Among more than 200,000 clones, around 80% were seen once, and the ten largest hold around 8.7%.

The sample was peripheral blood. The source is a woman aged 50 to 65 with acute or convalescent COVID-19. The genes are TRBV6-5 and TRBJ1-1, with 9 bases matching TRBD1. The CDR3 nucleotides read TGTGCCAGCAGTTACGGAGGGACAGGGTCTGAAGCTTTCTTT. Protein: CASSYGGTGSEAFF.